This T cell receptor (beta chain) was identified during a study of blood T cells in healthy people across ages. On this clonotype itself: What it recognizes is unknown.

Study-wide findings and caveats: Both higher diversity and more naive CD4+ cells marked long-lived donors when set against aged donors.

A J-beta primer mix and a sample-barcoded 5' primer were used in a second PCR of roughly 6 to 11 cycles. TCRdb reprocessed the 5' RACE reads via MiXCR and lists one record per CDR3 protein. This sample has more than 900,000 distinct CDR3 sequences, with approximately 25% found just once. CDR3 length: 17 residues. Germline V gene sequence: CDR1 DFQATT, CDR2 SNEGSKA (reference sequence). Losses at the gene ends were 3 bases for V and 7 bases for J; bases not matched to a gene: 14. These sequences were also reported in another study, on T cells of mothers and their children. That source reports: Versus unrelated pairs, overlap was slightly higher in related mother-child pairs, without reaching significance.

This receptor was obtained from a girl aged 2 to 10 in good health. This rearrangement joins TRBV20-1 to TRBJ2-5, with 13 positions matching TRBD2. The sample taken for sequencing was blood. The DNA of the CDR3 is TGCAGTGCTAGTATAGGACTAGCGGGAGTCGGTATTGCGACCCAGTACTTC. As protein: CSASIGLAGVGIATQYF.